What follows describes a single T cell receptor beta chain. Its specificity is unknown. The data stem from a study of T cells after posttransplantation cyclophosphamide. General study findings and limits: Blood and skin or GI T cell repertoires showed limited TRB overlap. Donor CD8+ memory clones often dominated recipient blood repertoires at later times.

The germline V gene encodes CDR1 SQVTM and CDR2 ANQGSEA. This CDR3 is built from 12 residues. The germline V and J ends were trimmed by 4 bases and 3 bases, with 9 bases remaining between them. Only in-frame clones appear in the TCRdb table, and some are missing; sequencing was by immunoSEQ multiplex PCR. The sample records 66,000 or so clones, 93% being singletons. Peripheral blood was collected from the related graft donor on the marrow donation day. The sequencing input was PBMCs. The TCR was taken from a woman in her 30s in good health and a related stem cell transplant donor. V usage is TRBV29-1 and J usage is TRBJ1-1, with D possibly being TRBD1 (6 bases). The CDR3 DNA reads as TGCAGCGTTGCAGGGGCGGACACTGAAGCTTTCTTT. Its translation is CSVAGADTEAFF.